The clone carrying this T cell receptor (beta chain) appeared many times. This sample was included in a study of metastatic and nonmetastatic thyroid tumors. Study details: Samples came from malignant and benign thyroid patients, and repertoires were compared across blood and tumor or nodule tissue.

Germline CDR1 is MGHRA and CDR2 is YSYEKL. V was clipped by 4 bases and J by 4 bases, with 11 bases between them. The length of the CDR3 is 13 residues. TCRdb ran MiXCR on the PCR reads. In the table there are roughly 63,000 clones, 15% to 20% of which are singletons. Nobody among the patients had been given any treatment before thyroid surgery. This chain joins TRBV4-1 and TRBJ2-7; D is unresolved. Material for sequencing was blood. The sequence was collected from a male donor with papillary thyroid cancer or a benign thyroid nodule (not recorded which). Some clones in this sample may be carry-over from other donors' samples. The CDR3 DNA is TGCGCCAGCAGCCCCCAGGTCCAGTACGAGCAGTACTTC. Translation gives CASSPQVQYEQYF.